Listed below are T cell receptor beta chains from one sample, sequenced in a study of regulatory T cells in long-lasting Graves disease. Each CDR3 protein gets one entry after TCRdb re-called the multiplex PCR reads with MiXCR. The top ten clones hold just under 25% of a sample with about 530,000 distinct CDR3 sequences, about 16% of them seen once. The same data also went into a second study, on T cells in Graves' hyperthyroidism and ophthalmopathy.

Specimen: peripheral blood mononuclear cells (PBMCs), collected at new diagnosis, from a patient treated with antithyroid drugs. The receptor set was obtained from a middle-aged woman with Graves disease. Both conserved end residues are part of each CDR3. Each record gives: clone size, J gene, V gene, D gene, CDR3 protein, CDR3 DNA. D genes are given only for firm matches. Not every row has a clone size; where given, it reads once, few, many or a size class.

clone size: few
J gene: TRBJ1-5
V gene: TRBV20-1
D gene: .
CDR3 protein: CSAASGGGSNQPQHF
CDR3 DNA: TGCAGTGCTGCCAGCGGGGGGGGAAGCAATCAGCCCCAGCATTTT

clone size: many
J gene: TRBJ2-7
V gene: TRBV28
D gene: .
CDR3 protein: CASGSSPFVEQYF
CDR3 DNA: TGTGCCAGCGGCAGCTCCCCTTTCGTCGAGCAGTACTTC

clone size: .
J gene: TRBJ2-1
V gene: TRBV5-6
D gene: .
CDR3 protein: CASSWSGNEQFF
CDR3 DNA: TGTGCCAGCAGCTGGTCGGGAAATGAGCAGTTCTTC

clone size: few
J gene: TRBJ1-1
V gene: TRBV10-3
D gene: TRBD1
CDR3 protein: CAISEAPGQGRSEAFF
CDR3 DNA: TGTGCCATCAGTGAGGCACCGGGACAGGGGAGGTCTGAAGCTTTCTTT

clone size: many
J gene: TRBJ1-1
V gene: TRBV28
D gene: .
CDR3 protein: CASSFSVRQVHTEAFF
CDR3 DNA: TGTGCCAGCAGTTTCAGTGTCCGGCAGGTCCACACTGAAGCTTTCTTT

clone size: many
J gene: TRBJ2-3
V gene: TRBV4-1
D gene: TRBD2
CDR3 protein: CASSQGLRTDTQYF
CDR3 DNA: TGCGCCAGCAGCCAGGGACTAAGGACAGATACGCAGTATTTT

clone size: few
J gene: TRBJ1-3
V gene: TRBV3-1
D gene: .
CDR3 protein: CASSPRGGGSGNTIYF
CDR3 DNA: TGTGCCAGCAGCCCCCGGGGGGGGGGATCTGGAAACACCATATATTTT

clone size: many
J gene: TRBJ1-1
V gene: TRBV3-1
D gene: .
CDR3 protein: CASSQGGRNTEAFF
CDR3 DNA: TGTGCCAGCAGCCAAGGGGGTCGGAACACTGAAGCTTTCTTT

clone size: many
J gene: TRBJ1-4
V gene: TRBV2
D gene: TRBD1
CDR3 protein: CASSFDRDEKLFF
CDR3 DNA: TGTGCCAGCAGTTTTGACAGGGATGAAAAACTGTTTTTT

clone size: .
J gene: TRBJ1-2
V gene: TRBV12-3/TRBV12-4
D gene: TRBD1
CDR3 protein: CASSPGTGVGYGYTF
CDR3 DNA: TGTGCCAGCAGTCCCGGGACAGGGGTGGGCTATGGCTACACCTTC

clone size: many
J gene: TRBJ1-1
V gene: TRBV12-3/TRBV12-4
D gene: .
CDR3 protein: CASSLGPPWNTEAFF
CDR3 DNA: TGTGCCAGCAGTCTCGGACCGCCGTGGAACACTGAAGCTTTCTTT

clone size: .
J gene: TRBJ2-3
V gene: TRBV4-1
D gene: .
CDR3 protein: CASSRELTDSTDTQYF
CDR3 DNA: TGCGCCAGCAGCCGAGAGCTCACAGACAGCACAGATACGCAGTATTTT